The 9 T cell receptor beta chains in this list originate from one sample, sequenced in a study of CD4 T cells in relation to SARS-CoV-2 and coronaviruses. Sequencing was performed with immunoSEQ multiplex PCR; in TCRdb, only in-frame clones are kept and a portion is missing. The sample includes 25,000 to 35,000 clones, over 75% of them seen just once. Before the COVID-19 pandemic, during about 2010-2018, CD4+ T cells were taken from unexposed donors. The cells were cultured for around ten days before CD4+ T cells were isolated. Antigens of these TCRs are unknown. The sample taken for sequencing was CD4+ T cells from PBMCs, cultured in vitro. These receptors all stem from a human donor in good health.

CDR3 loop: CASSYAPGTAYEQYF. CDR3 coding DNA: TGTGCCAGCAGCTACGCCCCCGGGACAGCGTACGAGCAGTACTTC. The chain joins TRBV9 to TRBJ2-7, with 7 nucleotides matching TRBD1. V lost 4 bases to trimming and J lost 4 bases; unmatched junction nucleotides: 11. CDR1 SGDLS and CDR2 YYNGEE come from the germline V gene. CDR3 length: 15 residues.

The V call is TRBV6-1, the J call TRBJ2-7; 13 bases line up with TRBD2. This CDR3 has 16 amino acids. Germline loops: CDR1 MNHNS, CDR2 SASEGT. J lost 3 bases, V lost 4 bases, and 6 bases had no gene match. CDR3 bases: TGTGCCAGCAGTGGGGGAGGACTAGCGGGAGTCTACGAGCAGTACTTC. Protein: CASSGGGLAGVYEQYF.

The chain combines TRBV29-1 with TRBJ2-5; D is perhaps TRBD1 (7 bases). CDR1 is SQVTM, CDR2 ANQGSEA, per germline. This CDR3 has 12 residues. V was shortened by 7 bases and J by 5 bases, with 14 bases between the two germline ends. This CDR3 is CSGYRGGETQYF. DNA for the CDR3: TGCAGCGGCTACAGGGGAGGTGAGACCCAGTACTTC.

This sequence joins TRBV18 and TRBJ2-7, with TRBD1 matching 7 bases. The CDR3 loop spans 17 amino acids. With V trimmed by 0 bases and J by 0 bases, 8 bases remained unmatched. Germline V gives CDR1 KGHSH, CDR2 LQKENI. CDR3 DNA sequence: TGTGCCAGCTCACCACCGGGTTGGGGACAGAGCTCCTACGAGCAGTACTTC. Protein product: CASSPPGWGQSSYEQYF.

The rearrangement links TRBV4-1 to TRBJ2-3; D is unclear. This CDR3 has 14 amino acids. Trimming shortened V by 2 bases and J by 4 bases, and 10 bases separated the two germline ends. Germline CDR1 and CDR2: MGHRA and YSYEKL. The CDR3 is CASSQPRASDTQYF. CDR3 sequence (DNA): TGCGCCAGCAGCCAACCCCGGGCATCAGATACGCAGTATTTT.

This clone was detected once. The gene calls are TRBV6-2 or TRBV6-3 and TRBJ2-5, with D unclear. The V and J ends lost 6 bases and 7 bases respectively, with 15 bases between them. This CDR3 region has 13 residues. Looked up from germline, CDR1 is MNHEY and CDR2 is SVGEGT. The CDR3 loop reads CASSQVGPGTQYF. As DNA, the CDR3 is TGTGCCAGCAGCCAGGTCGGCCCGGGGACCCAGTACTTC.

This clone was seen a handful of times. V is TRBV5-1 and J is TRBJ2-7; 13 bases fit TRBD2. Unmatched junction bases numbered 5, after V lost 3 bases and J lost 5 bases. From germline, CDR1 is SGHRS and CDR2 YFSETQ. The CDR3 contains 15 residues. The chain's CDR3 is CASSSGLAGVDEQYF. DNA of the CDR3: TGCGCCAGCAGCTCCGGACTAGCGGGAGTCGACGAGCAGTACTTC.

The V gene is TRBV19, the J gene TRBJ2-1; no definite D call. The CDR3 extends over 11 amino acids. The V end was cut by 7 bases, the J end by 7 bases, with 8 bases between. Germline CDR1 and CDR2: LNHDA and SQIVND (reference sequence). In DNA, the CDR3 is TGTGCCAGTATGCGTCGGAATGAGCAGTTCTTC. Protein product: CASMRRNEQFF.

CDR3 coding DNA: TGTGCCAGCAGTAAAAGACAGGGTTGGGGCTACGAGCAGTACTTC. Protein sequence: CASSKRQGWGYEQYF. The chain couples TRBV2 to TRBJ2-7; 7 bases align to TRBD1. The CDR3 length is 15 residues. Per germline, CDR1 SNHLY and CDR2 FYNNEI. J gave up 3 bases and V 5 bases, and 10 bases lay outside the gene matches.